The next 8 T cell receptor beta chains were all read from a single sample in a study of T cells after yellow fever vaccination. TCRdb independently ran MiXCR on the 5' RACE reads; one entry per CDR3 protein. The sample has roughly 170,000 distinct CDR3 sequences; roughly 6.2% are singletons. This material consisted of CD4+ T cells sorted from PBMCs, taken on the day of the first yellow fever vaccination. These TCRs come from a man aged 18 to 35 who received the YFV17D yellow fever vaccine.

The chain carries TRBV18 and TRBJ2-3; D possibly uses TRBD1 or TRBD2 (5 bases each). Trimming removed 8 bases from V and 6 bases from J, with 15 bases in between. The germline V gene has CDR1 KGHSH and CDR2 LQKENI. The CDR3 is 13 residues long. CDR3 nucleotide sequence: TGTGCCAGCGTCTGGCCCGAGGGGGATACGCAGTATTTT. It translates to CASVWPEGDTQYF.

This clonotype appeared many times. V gene TRBV20-1 combines with J gene TRBJ2-7, with a possible D match to TRBD1 (6 bases). The CDR3 totals 12 residues. Germline V gene sequence: CDR1 DFQATT, CDR2 SNEGSKA (reference sequence). Trimming shortened V by 3 bases and J by 4 bases, and 10 bases separated the two germline ends. The CDR3 bases are TGCAGTGCTAGGCAGGGACAATACGAGCAGTACTTC. This translates into CSARQGQYEQYF.

This clonotype was counted between two and nine times. The chain couples TRBV6-6 to TRBJ2-3, with no clear D. The CDR3 totals 12 residues. Per the germline V gene, CDR1 is MNHNY and CDR2 is SVGAGI (reference sequence). Between the trimmed V and J ends, which lost 5 bases and 5 bases, there was a span of 8 bases. In nucleotides, the CDR3 is TGTGCCAGCAGTGAGACGGGAGATACGCAGTATTTT. The encoded protein is CASSETGDTQYF.

This clonotype was seen a handful of times. The CDR3 region is CASSPGIRYSNQPQHF. DNA of the CDR3: TGTGCCAGCTCACCGGGGATACGCTATAGCAATCAGCCCCAGCATTTT. The V gene is TRBV18, the J gene TRBJ1-5; D unresolved. Trimming cost V 3 bases and J 0 bases, with 12 bases left between them. Per the germline V gene, CDR1 is KGHSH and CDR2 is LQKENI. The CDR3 covers 16 residues. Together with reference TRBV18 and TRBJ1-5, the CDR3 gives the full variable domain: NAGVMQNPRHLVRRRGQEARLRCSPMKGHSHVYWYRQLPEEGLKFMVYLQKENIIDESGMPKERFSAEFPKEGPSILRIQQVVRGDSAAYFCASSPGIRYSNQPQHFGDGTRLSIL.

To note about this clonotype: This could be a read error, since a much larger clone is one nucleotide away. This chain links TRBV10-3 with TRBJ2-3; TRBD2 is a possible D gene (6 bases). Germline CDR1 ENHRY, CDR2 SYGVKD. The CDR3 length is 12 residues. Trimming removed 10 bases at V and 5 bases at J, with 13 bases between. CDR3 residues: CARTRDLDTQYF. DNA for the CDR3: TGTGCCAGAACGCGGGACCTAGATACGCAGTATTTT.

This clonotype has ten or more counts. V and J are TRBV2 and TRBJ2-6; D ambiguous. The CDR3 length is 12 residues. Germline V lookup: CDR1 SNHLY, CDR2 FYNNEI. V shed 6 bases and J shed 12 bases, with 12 bases lying between them. CDR3 protein: CASRAGITVLTF. The CDR3 region has the DNA TGTGCCAGCAGGGCTGGGATTACCGTCCTGACTTTC. Variable domain in full (rest from reference TRBV2 and TRBJ2-6): EPEVTQTPSHQVTQMGQEVILRCVPISNHLYFYWYRQILGQKVEFLVSFYNNEISEKSEIFDDQFSVERPDGSNFTLKIRSTKLEDSAMYFCASRAGITVLTFGAGSRLTVL.

The chain couples TRBV7-2 to TRBJ2-1, with 14 bases fitting TRBD2. The CDR3 runs 14 residues. Germline V gives CDR1 SGHTA, CDR2 FQGNSA. The V and J ends lost 5 bases and 7 bases, in that order; junction bases with no gene match: 1. CDR3 sequence (DNA): TGTGCCAGCAGCAGACTAGCGGGGGGGAATGAGCAGTTCTTC. Amino acids: CASSRLAGGNEQFF.

This clonotype was picked up one time. The V call is TRBV5-1, the J call TRBJ1-5, with unresolved D. Trimming removed 0 bases from V and 3 bases from J, with 10 bases in between. CDR1 is SGHRS, CDR2 YFSETQ, per germline. The CDR3 spans 15 residues. The chain's CDR3 is CASSLGFRDNQPQHF. The DNA of the CDR3 is TGCGCCAGCAGCTTGGGGTTTCGGGACAATCAGCCCCAGCATTTT.